One sample yielded the 28 T cell receptor beta chains listed below, sequenced in a study of post-analysis software for immune sequencing data. Whole-study findings and limits: With TRBV5-6, TRBV5-1 and TRBV20-1 included, 5 or 6 TRBV segments were more frequent in patients than in controls.

Tagging with unique molecular identifiers was a feature of the TCR beta cDNA libraries. TCRdb recomputed calls from the PCR reads with MiXCR, one row per CDR3 protein. The table has approximately 690,000 distinct CDR3 sequences, 59% seen once. These receptors have no known antigen. The sequenced material came from blood. The source of these receptors is a girl aged 2-10 years with multiple sclerosis.

The genes are TRBV7-9 and TRBJ2-5, with a possible D match to TRBD2 (5 bases). The CDR3 runs 15 residues. CDR1 SEHNR and CDR2 FQNEAQ come from the germline V gene (reference sequence). V lost 4 bases and J 5 bases, leaving 17 bases between the germline ends. CDR3 protein: CASSSTGSGWETQYF. The DNA for the CDR3 is TGTGCCAGCAGCTCGACCGGGTCGGGGTGGGAGACCCAGTACTTC.

The chain carries TRBV6-1 and TRBJ2-4, with D unresolved. Between the trimmed V and J ends, which lost 10 bases and 4 bases, there was a span of 14 bases. This CDR3 has 13 amino acids. CDR1 MNHNS and CDR2 SASEGT come from the germline V gene. The CDR3 bases are TGTGCCACCACATTAACCGCGAAAAACATTCAGTACTTC. Protein product: CATTLTAKNIQYF.

V and J are TRBV28 and TRBJ2-1; TRBD2 is a possible D gene (5 bases). Trimming took 2 bases from V and 5 from J, leaving 13 bases between them. The CDR3 has 15 residues. CDR1 and CDR2 from the germline V gene are MDHEN and SYDVKM. As DNA, the CDR3 is TGTGCCAGCAGTTTACGTGGACTTTTTAACAATGAGCAGTTCTTC. Translated: CASSLRGLFNNEQFF.

The rearrangement joins TRBV20-1 to TRBJ2-7; D perhaps matches TRBD1 (6 bases). The CDR3 totals 13 residues. Germline assignment: CDR1 DFQATT and CDR2 SNEGSKA (reference sequence). Trimming pared 4 bases from V and 5 bases from J, leaving 15 bases between. CDR3 residues: CSAMGAKGDEQYF. CDR3 nucleotides: TGCAGTGCTATGGGGGCCAAGGGGGACGAGCAGTACTTC.

This clonotype was seen a handful of times. The V call is TRBV12-3 or TRBV12-4, the J call TRBJ1-1; TRBD1 aligns across 7 bases. This CDR3 has 15 residues. V was pared by 5 bases and J by 5 bases, with 11 bases of the junction left unmatched. The CDR3 DNA reads TGTGCCAGCAGTCTGAGGGGGCAGCCGTGGACTGAAGCTTTCTTT. Translation: CASSLRGQPWTEAFF.

This clonotype was observed once. V usage is TRBV10-3 and J usage is TRBJ2-7; 11 bases map to TRBD2. This CDR3 comprises 17 residues. CDR1 and CDR2 (germline): ENHRY, SYGVKD. V lost 6 bases, J lost 5 bases, and 15 bases stayed unmatched. The CDR3 bases are TGTGCCATCAGGGAGGGCTTACTAGCGGGAGAATTCAACGAGCAGTACTTC. It codes for CAIREGLLAGEFNEQYF.

This clonotype was observed a few times. The rearrangement links TRBV20-1 to TRBJ2-5; TRBD1 agrees at 7 bases. The germline V gene encodes CDR1 DFQATT and CDR2 SNEGSKA (reference sequence). V shed 3 bases, J shed 4 bases, and the junction held 8 bases outside the gene matches. The CDR3 totals 14 residues. This CDR3 reads CSARTGSEGETQYF. The CDR3 DNA reads TGCAGTGCTAGGACAGGGAGTGAGGGAGAGACCCAGTACTTC.

The chain employs TRBV7-2 and TRBJ2-1; TRBD2 aligns across 9 bases. There are 15 residues in the CDR3. J was trimmed by 9 bases and V by 1 base; bases with no gene match: 7. From germline, CDR1 is SGHTA and CDR2 FQGNSA. Here the CDR3 DNA reads TGTGCCAGCAGCTTAGATAGCGGGAGTTCGGCTGAGCAGTTCTTC. Protein: CASSLDSGSSAEQFF.

The chain carries TRBV7-6 and TRBJ2-3; no firm D call. Germline V CDR1 and CDR2: SGHVS, FNYEAQ. Trimming took off 4 bases at V and 4 bases at J, with 9 bases between the two ends. The CDR3 consists of 13 residues. CDR3: CASSSPAADTQYF. The CDR3 nucleotides are TGTGCCAGCAGCTCCCCGGCGGCAGATACGCAGTATTTT.

V and J are TRBV15 and TRBJ2-1; a weak D match, TRBD2 (5 bases). CDR3 length equals 16 residues. CDR1 and CDR2 (germline): LNHNV, YYDKDF (reference sequence). Trimming removed 1 base from V and 3 bases from J, with 13 bases in between. CDR3 residues: CATSRGKGVYYNEQFF. The CDR3 nucleotides read TGTGCCACCAGCAGAGGAAAGGGAGTCTACTACAATGAGCAGTTCTTC.

The V call is TRBV7-9, the J call TRBJ1-1; possibly TRBD1 for D (6 bases). The CDR3 totals 13 residues. In germline, CDR1 is SEHNR, CDR2 FQNEAQ (reference sequence). V was trimmed by 8 bases and J by 5 bases, leaving 15 bases between them. The CDR3 nucleotides are TGTGCCAGCCAGCCTATAGGGGGGACTGAAGCTTTCTTT. It codes for CASQPIGGTEAFF.

This clonotype was seen only a few times. V gene TRBV7-9 combines with J gene TRBJ2-5, with D possibly TRBD2 on 6 matching bases. This CDR3 has 13 amino acids. V was trimmed by 6 bases and J by 2 bases, leaving 10 bases between them. Germline CDR1 reads SEHNR; CDR2 reads FQNEAQ (reference sequence). The CDR3 DNA reads TGTGCCAGCAGGCCAGGGACTCAAGAGACCCAGTACTTC. This sequence encodes CASRPGTQETQYF. Variable domain in full (rest from reference TRBV7-9 and TRBJ2-5): DTGVSQNPRHKITKRGQNVTFRCDPISEHNRLYWYRQTLGQGPEFLTYFQNEAQLEKSRLLSDRFSAERPKGSFSTLEIQRTEQGDSAMYLCASRPGTQETQYFGPGTRLLVL.

CDR3 loop: CASSLQGVGANVLTF. The CDR3 DNA reads TGTGCCAGCAGTTTGCAGGGCGTTGGGGCCAACGTCCTGACTTTC. The V call is TRBV12-3 or TRBV12-4, the J call TRBJ2-6, with a tentative D call TRBD1 (5 bases). This CDR3 comprises 15 residues. V lost 3 bases to trimming and J lost 3 bases, with 9 bases between them.

There are a few counts of this clonotype. The rearrangement uses TRBV4-3 and TRBJ2-2; 7 positions agree with TRBD1. V dropped 1 base and J dropped 5; count of bases not matched to a gene: 4. Germline assignment: CDR1 LGHNA and CDR2 YSLEER. CDR3 size: 15 residues. This CDR3 is CASSQGTGGTGELFF. In nucleotides, the CDR3 is TGCGCCAGCAGCCAAGGGACAGGTGGTACCGGGGAGCTGTTTTTT.

This sequence joins TRBV6-6 and TRBJ1-6; D is possibly TRBD1 (6 bases). This CDR3 is 14 amino acids long. CDR1 and CDR2 from the germline V gene are MNHNY and SVGAGI (reference sequence). The V end lost 4 bases, the J end lost 5 bases, and 9 bases lay between the germline ends. In DNA, the CDR3 is TGTGCCAGCAGTTTTACAGGGAATAATTCACCCCTCCACTTT. It is translated as CASSFTGNNSPLHF.

The rearrangement joins TRBV29-1 to TRBJ2-1, with D uncertain. The germline V gene has CDR1 SQVTM and CDR2 ANQGSEA. The CDR3 is 13 residues long. Trimming pared 7 bases from V and 1 base from J, leaving 11 bases between. CDR3 sequence (DNA): TGCAGCGGGCTTGCGGTTTCCTACAATGAGCAGTTCTTC. Its translation: CSGLAVSYNEQFF.

This clonotype has only one observation. This chain's CDR3 is CASSPTLQRGWETQYF. DNA of the CDR3: TGTGCCAGCAGCCCCACTCTGCAGCGGGGGTGGGAGACCCAGTACTTC. The V gene is TRBV4-2, the J gene TRBJ2-5; TRBD2 matches 8 bases. The V and J ends lost 4 bases and 5 bases, in that order; junction bases with no gene match: 12. Germline-derived CDR1 and CDR2 are LGHNA and YNFKEQ. The length of the CDR3 is 16 residues.

The V gene is TRBV29-1, the J gene TRBJ1-2; the match to TRBD1 covers 7 bases. The germline V gene has CDR1 SQVTM and CDR2 ANQGSEA. Trimming cost V 4 bases and J 8 bases; bases outside gene matches: 13. CDR3 length equals 14 residues. CDR3 sequence (DNA): TGCAGCGTTGGAGGGGGCCCAGTTCCAGGAGGCTACACCTTC. It encodes CSVGGGPVPGGYTF. Based on the CDR3 plus reference TRBV29-1 and TRBJ1-2, the full variable domain is SAVISQKPSRDICQRGTSLTIQCQVDSQVTMMFWYRQQPGQSLTLIATANQGSEATYESGFVIDKFPISRPNLTFSTLTVSNMSPEDSSIYLCSVGGGPVPGGYTFGSGTRLTVV.

This chain joins TRBV6-2 or TRBV6-3 and TRBJ2-5; TRBD1 is a possible D gene (5 bases). The CDR3 has 11 residues. V was shortened by 4 bases and J by 13 bases, with 13 bases between the two germline ends. In germline, CDR1 is MNHEY, CDR2 SVGEGT. This CDR3 is CASSWGLEWYF. The CDR3 nucleotides read TGTGCCAGCAGTTGGGGCCTAGAGTGGTACTTC.

V usage is TRBV5-1 and J usage is TRBJ1-5; D gene unclear. CDR3 length: 15 residues. V lost 0 bases and J 0 bases, leaving 7 bases between the germline ends. The V gene's germline CDR1 is SGHRS and CDR2 YFSETQ. CDR3 coding DNA: TGCGCCAGCAGCTTGGAGAGTAATAGCAATCAGCCCCAGCATTTT. Translated: CASSLESNSNQPQHF.

This chain connects TRBV6-1 to TRBJ1-1; D unclear. Germline V lookup: CDR1 MNHNS, CDR2 SASEGT. Trimming stripped 2 bases from V and 1 base from J, with 14 bases between. The CDR3 loop spans 16 amino acids. The CDR3 protein is CASSEISGRGNTEAFF. The CDR3 region has the DNA TGTGCCAGCAGTGAAATTTCAGGTCGGGGGAACACTGAAGCTTTCTTT.

The chain has TRBV27 and TRBJ2-3; D not resolved. The CDR3 covers 12 residues. From germline, CDR1 is MNHEY and CDR2 SMNVEV (reference sequence). V lost 5 bases and J 6 bases, leaving 9 bases between the germline ends. Here the CDR3 DNA reads TGTGCCAGCAGTCGTCTAGAGGATACGCAGTATTTT. Protein sequence: CASSRLEDTQYF.

CDR3 DNA: TGTGCCAGCACCATCCAAACACCACGGGATACGCAGTATTTT. Protein product: CASTIQTPRDTQYF. V and J are TRBV7-9 and TRBJ2-3; no firm D call. CDR3 length: 14 residues. Deletions cut 7 bases from V and 6 bases from J, with 17 bases between. Germline V gene lookup returns CDR1 SEHNR and CDR2 FQNEAQ (reference sequence).

The J gene is TRBJ2-7, the V gene TRBV7-8; D is unresolved. Deletions cut 4 bases from V and 7 bases from J, with 20 bases between. Per the germline V gene, CDR1 is SGHVS and CDR2 is FQNEAQ. The CDR3 length is 15 residues. In nucleotides, the CDR3 is TGTGCCAGCAGCTCCACCCGTCAGCCCGGGTTTGAGCAGTACTTC. Encoded protein: CASSSTRQPGFEQYF.

The chain carries TRBV5-1 and TRBJ2-3; TRBD2 aligns across 9 bases. In germline, CDR1 is SGHRS, CDR2 YFSETQ. V dropped 3 bases and J dropped 5; count of bases not matched to a gene: 10. This CDR3 is built from 16 residues. For the CDR3, the DNA is TGCGCCAGCAGCTCCGTTGGTAGCGGGAGAATAGATACGCAGTATTTT. Amino acid sequence: CASSSVGSGRIDTQYF.

V gene TRBV10-3 combines with J gene TRBJ2-7, with 10 bases matching TRBD1. The CDR3 is made up of 16 amino acids. Trimming removed 4 bases from V and 5 bases from J; junction bases left unmatched: 11. CDR1 is ENHRY and CDR2 is SYGVKD in the germline V gene. CDR3 region: CAISAPRQGAAHEQYF. The CDR3 DNA is TGTGCCATCAGTGCGCCACGACAGGGGGCAGCCCACGAGCAGTACTTC.

Of note for this clonotype: This CDR3 fails to terminate in the conserved phenylalanine or tryptophan, so it likely reflects a read error. V gene TRBV4-3 combines with J gene TRBJ1-4; D is unclear. Germline CDR1 reads LGHNA; CDR2 reads YSLEER. The CDR3 is 16 residues long. Deletions cut 4 bases from V and 10 bases from J, with 22 bases between. CDR3 coding DNA: TGCGCCAGCAGCCCCCGACCCGTATCTTTGGAGCGAAAACTGTTTTTG. This translates into CASSPRPVSLERKLFL.

The chain carries TRBV6-2 or TRBV6-3 and TRBJ2-7; 8 bases agree with TRBD2. The V and J ends lost 6 bases and 2 bases, in that order; junction bases with no gene match: 3. The CDR3 is 13 amino acids. Germline lookup yields CDR1 MNHEY and CDR2 SVGEGT. The CDR3 bases are TGTGCCAGCAGGACTAGCGTCCCCTACGAGCAGTACTTC. Translating it yields CASRTSVPYEQYF.